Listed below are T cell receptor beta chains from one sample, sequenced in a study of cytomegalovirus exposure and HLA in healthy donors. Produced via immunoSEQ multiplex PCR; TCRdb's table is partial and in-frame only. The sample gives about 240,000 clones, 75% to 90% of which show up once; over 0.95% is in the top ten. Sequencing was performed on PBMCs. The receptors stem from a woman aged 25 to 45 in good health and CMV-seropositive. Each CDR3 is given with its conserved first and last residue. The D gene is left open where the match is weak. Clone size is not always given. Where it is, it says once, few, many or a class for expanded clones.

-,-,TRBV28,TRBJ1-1,TGTGCCAGTGGACAGACGGAAGCTTTCTTT,CASGQTEAFF
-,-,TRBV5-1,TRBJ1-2,TGCGCCAGCAGCTTGACAAACTATGGCTACACCTTC,CASSLTNYGYTF
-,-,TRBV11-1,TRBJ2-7,TGTGCCAGCAGCTTAATTGAGGGCGGCTACGAGCAGTACTTC,CASSLIEGGYEQYF
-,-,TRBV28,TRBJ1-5,TGTGCCAGCAGTCCGCAGGGGAGGGGTCGGTTCCAGCCCCAGCATTTT,CASSPQGRGRFQPQHF
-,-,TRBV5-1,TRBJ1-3,TGCGCCAGCAGCTTGCCAGACTTCTCTGGAAACACCATATATTTT,CASSLPDFSGNTIYF
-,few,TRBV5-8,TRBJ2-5,TGTGCCAGCAGCTTGGGGGGAGCCAAAAGGGAGACCCAGTACTTC,CASSLGGAKRETQYF
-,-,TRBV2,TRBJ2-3,TGTGCCAGCAGTGAAGCGCTAGGCATTTTGGGAGATACGCAGTATTTT,CASSEALGILGDTQYF
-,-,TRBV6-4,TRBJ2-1,TGTGCCAGCGCCACAGGCAATGAGCAGTTCTTC,CASATGNEQFF
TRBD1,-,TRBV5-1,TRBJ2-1,TGCGCCAGCAGCCCCAAGGACAGGGGCGAGCAGTTCTTC,CASSPKDRGEQFF
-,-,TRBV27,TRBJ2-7,TGTGCCAGCAGTTTCGTCGCCGGGTCCTCCTACGAGCAGTACTTC,CASSFVAGSSYEQYF
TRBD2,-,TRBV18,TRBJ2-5,TGTGCCAGCTCACCGGAGACTAGCGGGAGTGGTAAAGAGACCCAGTACTTC,CASSPETSGSGKETQYF
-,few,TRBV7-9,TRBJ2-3,TGTGCCAGCAGCTTACGAGAGGTGGATACGCAGTATTTT,CASSLREVDTQYF
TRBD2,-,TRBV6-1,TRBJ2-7,TGTGCCAGCAGTGAAGGCGGGGGGGCCTACGAGCAGTACTTC,CASSEGGGAYEQYF
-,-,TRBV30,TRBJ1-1,TGTGCCTGGAGTGACCCGGTTGAAGCTTTCTTT,CAWSDPVEAFF
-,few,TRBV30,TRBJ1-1,TGTGCCTCGGACAGAGGTGACACTGAAGCTTTCTTT,CASDRGDTEAFF
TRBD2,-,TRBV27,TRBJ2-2,TGTGCCAGCATCGGGGGGTACACCGGGGAGCTGTTTTTT,CASIGGYTGELFF
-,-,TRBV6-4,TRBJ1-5,TGTGCCAGCAGTGACTCTGCCACCTATAGCAATCAGCCCCAGCATTTT,CASSDSATYSNQPQHF
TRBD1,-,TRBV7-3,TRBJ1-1,TGTGCCAGCAGCCAGCCGGGACAGGGTGCTGAAGCTTTCTTT,CASSQPGQGAEAFF
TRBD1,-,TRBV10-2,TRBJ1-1,TGCGCCAGCAGTGAGGGGCCCAGACAGGGACGGACTGAAGCTTTCTTT,CASSEGPRQGRTEAFF
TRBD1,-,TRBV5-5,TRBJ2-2,TGTGCCAGCAGCTTCCTGGGGGCGGACAGGGGAGTAACCGGGGAGCTGTTTTTT,CASSFLGADRGVTGELFF
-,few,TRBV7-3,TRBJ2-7,TGTGCCAGCAGCCCCCTGGAGGGCATTTACGAGCAGTACTTC,CASSPLEGIYEQYF
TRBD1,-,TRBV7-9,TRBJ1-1,TGTGCCAGCAGCTCACCCTGGCAGGGGGGTCAGGACACTGAAGCTTTCTTT,CASSSPWQGGQDTEAFF
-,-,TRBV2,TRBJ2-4,TGTGCCAGCAGCTCCCCGGGGGGCGGGGGAAACATTCAGTACTTC,CASSSPGGGGNIQYF
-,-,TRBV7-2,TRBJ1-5,TGTGCCAGCAGCCCCGGAGGGGTGCCGAGCAATCAGCCCCAGCATTTT,CASSPGGVPSNQPQHF
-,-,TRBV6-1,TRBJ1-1,TGTGCCAGCAGTCCCACGAGGACTGAAGCTTTCTTT,CASSPTRTEAFF
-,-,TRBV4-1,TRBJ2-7,TGCGCCAGCAGCCAAGAAGCAGGTTGGCCTATCTCCTACGAGCAGTACTTC,CASSQEAGWPISYEQYF
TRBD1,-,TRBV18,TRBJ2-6,TGTGCCAGCTCACTCGGGACAGGGGGCGCCTCAATGGCCAACGTCCTGACTTTC,CASSLGTGGASMANVLTF
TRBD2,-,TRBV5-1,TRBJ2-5,TGCGCCAGCAGCTTTAGCGGGGGACAAGAGACCCAGTACTTC,CASSFSGGQETQYF
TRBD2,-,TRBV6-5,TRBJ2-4,TGTGCCAGCAGTTACTCGCGGGAGTATAACATTCAGTACTTC,CASSYSREYNIQYF
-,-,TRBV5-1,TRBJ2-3,TGCGCCAGCAGCACAACAGGGTCTAGCACAGATACGCAGTATTTT,CASSTTGSSTDTQYF
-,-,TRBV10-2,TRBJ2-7,TGCGCCAGCAGTTACGACACCCCCTACGAGCAGTACTTC,CASSYDTPYEQYF
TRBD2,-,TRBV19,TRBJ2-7,TGTGCCAGTAAATGGACTAGCGGGAGTTACGAGCAGTACTTC,CASKWTSGSYEQYF
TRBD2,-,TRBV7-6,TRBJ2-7,TGTGCCAGCAGCTTTGGGGCGGGAGGTTCCTACGAGCAGTACTTC,CASSFGAGGSYEQYF
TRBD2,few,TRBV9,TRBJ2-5,TGTGCCAGCAGCGTAGGGGCCACGGTTGCGGGGGAAGAGACCCAGTACTTC,CASSVGATVAGEETQYF
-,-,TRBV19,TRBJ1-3,TGTGCCAGTAGTATTGTTTTCGGCAGGGTTGGAAACACCATATATTTT,CASSIVFGRVGNTIYF
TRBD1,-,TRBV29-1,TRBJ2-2,TGCAGCGTTGATGATGGGACCGGGACAGGGGTCTTCGGGGAGCTGTTTTTT,CSVDDGTGTGVFGELFF
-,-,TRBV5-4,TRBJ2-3,TGTGCCAGCAGCTTGCCTCTAGCGTCTAGCACAGATACGCAGTATTTT,CASSLPLASSTDTQYF
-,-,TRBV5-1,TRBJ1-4,TGCGCCAGCGGGCTTAGCGGGAGGGCAAATGAAAAACTGTTTTTT,CASGLSGRANEKLFF
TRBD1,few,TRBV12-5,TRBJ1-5,TGTGCTAGTGGAAATTCCGGGACAGTCCAAAAACATTTT,CASGNSGTVQKHF